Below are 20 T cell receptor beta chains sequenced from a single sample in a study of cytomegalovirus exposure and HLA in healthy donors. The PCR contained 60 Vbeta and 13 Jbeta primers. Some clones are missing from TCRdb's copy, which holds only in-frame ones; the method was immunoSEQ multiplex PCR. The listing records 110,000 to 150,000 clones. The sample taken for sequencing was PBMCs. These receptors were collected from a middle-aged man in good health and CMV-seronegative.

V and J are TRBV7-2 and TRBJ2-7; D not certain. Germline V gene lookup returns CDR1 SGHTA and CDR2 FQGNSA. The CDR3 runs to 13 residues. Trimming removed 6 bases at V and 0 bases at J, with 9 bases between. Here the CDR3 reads CASSSRGSYEQYF. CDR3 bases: TGTGCCAGCAGTTCGCGAGGCTCCTACGAGCAGTACTTC.

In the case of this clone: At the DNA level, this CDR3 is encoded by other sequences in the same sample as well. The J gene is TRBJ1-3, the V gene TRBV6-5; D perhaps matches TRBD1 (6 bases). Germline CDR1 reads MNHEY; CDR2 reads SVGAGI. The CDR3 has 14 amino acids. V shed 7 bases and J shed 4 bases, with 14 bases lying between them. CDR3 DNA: TGTGCCAGCACAGGGGCCGTACAGGGAAACACCATATATTTT. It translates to CASTGAVQGNTIYF.

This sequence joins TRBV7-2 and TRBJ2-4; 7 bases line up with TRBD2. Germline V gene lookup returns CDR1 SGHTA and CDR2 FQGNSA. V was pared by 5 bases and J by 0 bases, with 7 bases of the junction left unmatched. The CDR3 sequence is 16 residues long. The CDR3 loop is CASSPSGSLAKNIQYF. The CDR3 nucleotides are TGTGCCAGCAGCCCTAGCGGATCGCTAGCCAAAAACATTCAGTACTTC.

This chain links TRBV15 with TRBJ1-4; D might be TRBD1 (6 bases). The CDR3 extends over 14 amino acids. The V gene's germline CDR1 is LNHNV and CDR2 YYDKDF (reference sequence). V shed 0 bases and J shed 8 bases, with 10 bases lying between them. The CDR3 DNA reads TGTGCCACCAGCAGAGAAAGGGGGATGGAAAAACTGTTTTTT. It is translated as CATSRERGMEKLFF.

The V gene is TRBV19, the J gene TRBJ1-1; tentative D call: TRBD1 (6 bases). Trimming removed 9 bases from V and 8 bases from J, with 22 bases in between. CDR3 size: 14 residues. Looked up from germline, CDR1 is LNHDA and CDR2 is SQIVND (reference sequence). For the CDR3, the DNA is TGTGCCAGCAGAACGGTCGGAGTTGGGGGCGAAGCTTTCTTT. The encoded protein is CASRTVGVGGEAFF.

The chain's CDR3 is CASSPASLGENIQYF. CDR3 nucleotides: TGTGCCAGCTCACCAGCTAGCCTAGGCGAAAACATTCAGTACTTC. V gene TRBV18 combines with J gene TRBJ2-4; D is perhaps TRBD2 (5 bases). CDR3 size: 15 residues. The V end lost 2 bases, the J end lost 5 bases, and 13 bases lay between the germline ends. Looked up from germline, CDR1 is KGHSH and CDR2 is LQKENI.

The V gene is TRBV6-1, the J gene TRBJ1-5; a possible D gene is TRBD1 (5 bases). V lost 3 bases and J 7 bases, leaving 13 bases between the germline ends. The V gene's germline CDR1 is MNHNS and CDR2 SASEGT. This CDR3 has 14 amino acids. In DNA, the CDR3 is TGTGCCAGCAGTGACACAGGTTTGGAACAGCCCCAGCATTTT. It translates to CASSDTGLEQPQHF.

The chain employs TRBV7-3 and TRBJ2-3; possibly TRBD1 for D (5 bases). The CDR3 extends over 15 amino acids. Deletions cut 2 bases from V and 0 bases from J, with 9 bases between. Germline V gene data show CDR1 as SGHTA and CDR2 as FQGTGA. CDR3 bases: TGTGCCAGCAGCTTATGGCAGGGTAGCACAGATACGCAGTATTTT. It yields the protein CASSLWQGSTDTQYF.

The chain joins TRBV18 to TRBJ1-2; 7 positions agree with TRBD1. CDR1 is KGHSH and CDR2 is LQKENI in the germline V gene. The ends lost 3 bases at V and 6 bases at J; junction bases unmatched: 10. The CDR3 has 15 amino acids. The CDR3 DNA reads TGTGCCAGCTCACCCCCCAGTCGCGGGACAGATGGCTACACCTTC. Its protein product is CASSPPSRGTDGYTF.

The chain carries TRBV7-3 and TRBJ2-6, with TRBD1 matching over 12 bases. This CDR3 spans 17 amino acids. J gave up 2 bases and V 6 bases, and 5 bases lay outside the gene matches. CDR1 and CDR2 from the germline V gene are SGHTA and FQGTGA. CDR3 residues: CASSQGTGGAGANVLTF. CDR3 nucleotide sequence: TGTGCCAGCAGTCAAGGGACAGGGGGCGCTGGGGCCAACGTCCTGACTTTC.

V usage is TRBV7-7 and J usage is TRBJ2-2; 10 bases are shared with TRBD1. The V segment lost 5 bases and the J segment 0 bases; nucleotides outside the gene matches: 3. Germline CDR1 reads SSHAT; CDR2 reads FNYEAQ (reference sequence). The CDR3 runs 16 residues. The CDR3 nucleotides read TGTGCCAGCAGCCCCGGACAGGGGGCGAACACCGGGGAGCTGTTTTTT. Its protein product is CASSPGQGANTGELFF.

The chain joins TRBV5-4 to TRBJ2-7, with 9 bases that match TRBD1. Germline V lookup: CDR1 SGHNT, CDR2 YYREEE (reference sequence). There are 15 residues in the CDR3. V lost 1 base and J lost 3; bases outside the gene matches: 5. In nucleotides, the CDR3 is TGTGCCAGCAGCTTGCAGGACAGGGGAGGCTACGAGCAGTACTTC. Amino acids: CASSLQDRGGYEQYF.

The CDR3: CASMEGNSYEQYF. As DNA, the CDR3 is TGTGCCAGTATGGAGGGGAACTCCTACGAGCAGTACTTC. J is TRBJ2-7 and V is TRBV19; tentatively, D is TRBD2 (6 bases). This CDR3 is built from 13 residues. The germline CDR1 and CDR2 sequences are LNHDA and SQIVND (reference sequence). The V gene lost 7 bases and the J gene lost 0 bases, with 10 bases spanning the gap.

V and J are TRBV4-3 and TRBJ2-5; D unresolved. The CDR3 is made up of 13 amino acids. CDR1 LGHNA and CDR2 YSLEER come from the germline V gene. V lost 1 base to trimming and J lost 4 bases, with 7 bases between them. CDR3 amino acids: CASSQAERETQYF. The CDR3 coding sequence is TGCGCCAGCAGCCAAGCGGAGAGAGAGACCCAGTACTTC.

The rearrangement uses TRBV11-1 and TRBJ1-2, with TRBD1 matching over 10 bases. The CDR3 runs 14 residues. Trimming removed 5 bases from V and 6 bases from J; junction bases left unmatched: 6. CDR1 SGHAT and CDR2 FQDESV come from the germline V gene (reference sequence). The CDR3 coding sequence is TGTGCCAGCAGCAGCGACAGGGGGCAAGATGGCTACACCTTC. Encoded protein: CASSSDRGQDGYTF.

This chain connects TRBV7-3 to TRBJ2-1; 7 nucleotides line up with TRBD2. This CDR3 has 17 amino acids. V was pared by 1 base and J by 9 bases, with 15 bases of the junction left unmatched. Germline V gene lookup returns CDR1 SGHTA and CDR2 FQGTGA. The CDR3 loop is CASSLNARASGRGEQFF. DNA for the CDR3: TGTGCCAGCAGCTTAAACGCGCGGGCTAGCGGTCGGGGTGAGCAGTTCTTC.

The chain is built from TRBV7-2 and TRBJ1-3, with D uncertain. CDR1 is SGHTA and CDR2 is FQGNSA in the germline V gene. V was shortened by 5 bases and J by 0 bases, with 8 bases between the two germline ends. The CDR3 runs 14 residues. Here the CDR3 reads CASSPHISGNTIYF. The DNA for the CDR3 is TGTGCCAGCAGCCCTCACATCTCTGGAAACACCATATATTTT.

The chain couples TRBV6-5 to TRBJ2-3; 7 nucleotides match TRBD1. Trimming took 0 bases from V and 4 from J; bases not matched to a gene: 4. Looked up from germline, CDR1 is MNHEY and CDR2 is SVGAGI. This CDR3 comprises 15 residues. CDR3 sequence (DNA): TGTGCCAGCAGTTACTCGAAACAGGGGCCAGATACGCAGTATTTT. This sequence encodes CASSYSKQGPDTQYF.

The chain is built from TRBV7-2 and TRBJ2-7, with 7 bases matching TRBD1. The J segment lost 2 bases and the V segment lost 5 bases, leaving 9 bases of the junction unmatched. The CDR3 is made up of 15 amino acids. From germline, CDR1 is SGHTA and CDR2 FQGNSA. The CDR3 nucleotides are TGTGCCAGCAGCACTCATCGGACAGGACCCTACGAGCAGTACTTC. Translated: CASSTHRTGPYEQYF.

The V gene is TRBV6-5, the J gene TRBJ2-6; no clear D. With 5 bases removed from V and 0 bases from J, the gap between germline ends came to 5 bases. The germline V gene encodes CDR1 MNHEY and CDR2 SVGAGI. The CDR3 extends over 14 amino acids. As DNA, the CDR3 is TGTGCCAGCAGTAGGAGCTCTGGGGCCAACGTCCTGACTTTC. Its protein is CASSRSSGANVLTF.